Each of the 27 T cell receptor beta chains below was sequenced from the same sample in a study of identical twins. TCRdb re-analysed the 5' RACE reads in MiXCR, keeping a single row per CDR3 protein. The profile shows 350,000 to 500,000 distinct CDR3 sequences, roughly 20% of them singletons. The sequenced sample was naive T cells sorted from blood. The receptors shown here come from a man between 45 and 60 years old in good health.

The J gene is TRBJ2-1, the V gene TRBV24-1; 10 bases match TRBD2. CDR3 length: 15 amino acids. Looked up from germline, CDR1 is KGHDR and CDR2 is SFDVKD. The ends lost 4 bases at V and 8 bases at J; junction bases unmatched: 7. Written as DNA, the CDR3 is TGTGCCACCAGTGAATCCCTAGCGGGAGTCCATGAGCAGTTCTTC. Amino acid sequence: CATSESLAGVHEQFF.

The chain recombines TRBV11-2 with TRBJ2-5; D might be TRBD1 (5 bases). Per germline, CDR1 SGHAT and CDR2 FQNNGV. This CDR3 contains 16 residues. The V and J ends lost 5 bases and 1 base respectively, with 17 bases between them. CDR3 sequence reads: CASSITSGQIQETQYF. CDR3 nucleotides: TGTGCCAGCAGCATTACGTCAGGGCAGATCCAAGAGACCCAGTACTTC.

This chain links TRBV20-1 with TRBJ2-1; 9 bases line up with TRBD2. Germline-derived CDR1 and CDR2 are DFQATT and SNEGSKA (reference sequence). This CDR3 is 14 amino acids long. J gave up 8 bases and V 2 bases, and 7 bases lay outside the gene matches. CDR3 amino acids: CSARLGGGAYEQFF. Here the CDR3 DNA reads TGCAGTGCTAGACTTGGCGGGGGGGCTTATGAGCAGTTCTTC.

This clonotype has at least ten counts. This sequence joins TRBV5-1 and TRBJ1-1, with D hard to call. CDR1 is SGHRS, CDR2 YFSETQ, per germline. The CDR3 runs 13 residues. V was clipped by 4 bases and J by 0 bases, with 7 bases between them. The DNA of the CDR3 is TGCGCCAGCAGCCCGGCTGTGAACACTGAAGCTTTCTTT. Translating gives CASSPAVNTEAFF.

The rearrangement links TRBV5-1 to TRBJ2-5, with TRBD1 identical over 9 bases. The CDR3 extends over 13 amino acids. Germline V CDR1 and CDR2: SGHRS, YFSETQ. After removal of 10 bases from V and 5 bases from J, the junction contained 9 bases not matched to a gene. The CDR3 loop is CASGGQGSETQYF. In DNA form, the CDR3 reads TGCGCCTCCGGGGGACAGGGATCTGAGACCCAGTACTTC.

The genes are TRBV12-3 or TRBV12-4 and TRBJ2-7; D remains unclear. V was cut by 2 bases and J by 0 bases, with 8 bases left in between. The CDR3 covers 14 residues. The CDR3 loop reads CASSLRQTSYEQYF. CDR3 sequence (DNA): TGTGCCAGCAGTTTACGGCAGACCTCCTACGAGCAGTACTTC.

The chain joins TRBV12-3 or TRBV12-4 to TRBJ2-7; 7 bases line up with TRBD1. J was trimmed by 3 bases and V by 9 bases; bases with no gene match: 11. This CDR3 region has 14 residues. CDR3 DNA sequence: TGTGCCAGTAAACTCTCGACAGGGTACTACGAGCAGTACTTC. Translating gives CASKLSTGYYEQYF.

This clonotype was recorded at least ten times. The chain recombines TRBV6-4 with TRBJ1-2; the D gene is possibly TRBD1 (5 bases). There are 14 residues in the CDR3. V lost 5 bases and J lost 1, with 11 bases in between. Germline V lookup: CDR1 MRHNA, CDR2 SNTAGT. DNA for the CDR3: TGTGCCAGCAGTCGGGACTTCGGTAACTATGGCTACACCTTC. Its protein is CASSRDFGNYGYTF.

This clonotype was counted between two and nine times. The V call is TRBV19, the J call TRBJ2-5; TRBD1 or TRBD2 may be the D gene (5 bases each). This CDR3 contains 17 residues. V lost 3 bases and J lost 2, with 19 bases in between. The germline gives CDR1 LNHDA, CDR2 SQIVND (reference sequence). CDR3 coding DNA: TGTGCCAGTAGTATCGGGACCCAAATTGGCCTACAAGAGACCCAGTACTTC. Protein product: CASSIGTQIGLQETQYF.

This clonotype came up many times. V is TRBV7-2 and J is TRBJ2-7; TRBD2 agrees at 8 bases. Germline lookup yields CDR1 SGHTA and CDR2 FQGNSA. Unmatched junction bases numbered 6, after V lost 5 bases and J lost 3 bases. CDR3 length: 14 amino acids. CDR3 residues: CASSTTSGIYEQYF. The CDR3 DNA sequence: TGTGCCAGCAGCACCACTAGCGGAATCTACGAGCAGTACTTC.

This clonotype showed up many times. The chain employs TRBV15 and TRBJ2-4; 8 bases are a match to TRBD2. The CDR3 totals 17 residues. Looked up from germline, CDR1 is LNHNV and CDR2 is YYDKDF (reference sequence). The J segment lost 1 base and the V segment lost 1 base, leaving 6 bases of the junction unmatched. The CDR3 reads CATSRVRAGAAKNIQYF. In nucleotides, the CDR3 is TGTGCCACCAGCAGAGTGCGAGCGGGAGCGGCCAAAAACATTCAGTACTTC.

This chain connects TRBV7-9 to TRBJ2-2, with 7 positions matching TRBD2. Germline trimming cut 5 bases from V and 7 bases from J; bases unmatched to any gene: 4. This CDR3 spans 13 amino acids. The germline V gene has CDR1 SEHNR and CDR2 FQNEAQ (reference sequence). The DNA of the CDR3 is TGTGCCAGCAGCCAGCGGGATAGCGGGGAGCTGTTTTTT. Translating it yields CASSQRDSGELFF. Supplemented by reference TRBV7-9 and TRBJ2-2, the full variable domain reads DTGVSQNPRHKITKRGQNVTFRCDPISEHNRLYWYRQTLGQGPEFLTYFQNEAQLEKSRLLSDRFSAERPKGSFSTLEIQRTEQGDSAMYLCASSQRDSGELFFGEGSRLTVL.

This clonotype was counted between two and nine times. CDR3 nucleotide sequence: TGTGCCAGCAGCCCTATGGGGGAGACCCAGTACTTC. This codes for CASSPMGETQYF. V is TRBV7-8 and J is TRBJ2-5; D not certain. The germline V gene encodes CDR1 SGHVS and CDR2 FQNEAQ. V lost 5 bases to trimming and J lost 5 bases, with 9 bases between them. The CDR3 spans 12 residues.

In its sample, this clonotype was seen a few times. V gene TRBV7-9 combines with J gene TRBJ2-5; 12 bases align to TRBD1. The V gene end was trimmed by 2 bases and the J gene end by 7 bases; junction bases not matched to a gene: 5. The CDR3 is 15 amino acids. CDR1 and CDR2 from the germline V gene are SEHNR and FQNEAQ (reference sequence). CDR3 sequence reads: CASSLPGQGAWTQYF. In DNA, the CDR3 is TGTGCCAGCAGCTTACCGGGACAGGGGGCTTGGACCCAGTACTTC.

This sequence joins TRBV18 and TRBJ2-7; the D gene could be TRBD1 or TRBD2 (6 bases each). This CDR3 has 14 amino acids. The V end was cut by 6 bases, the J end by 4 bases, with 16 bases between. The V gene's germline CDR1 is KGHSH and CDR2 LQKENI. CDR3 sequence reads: CASSAGQSGYEQYF. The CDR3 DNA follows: TGTGCCAGCTCCGCCGGACAGAGCGGGTACGAGCAGTACTTC.

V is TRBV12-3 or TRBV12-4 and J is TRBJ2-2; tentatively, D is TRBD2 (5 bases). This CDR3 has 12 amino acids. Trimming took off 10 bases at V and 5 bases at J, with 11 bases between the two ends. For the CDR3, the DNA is TGTGCCACTCGGGGTTTAACCGGGGAGCTGTTTTTT. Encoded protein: CATRGLTGELFF.

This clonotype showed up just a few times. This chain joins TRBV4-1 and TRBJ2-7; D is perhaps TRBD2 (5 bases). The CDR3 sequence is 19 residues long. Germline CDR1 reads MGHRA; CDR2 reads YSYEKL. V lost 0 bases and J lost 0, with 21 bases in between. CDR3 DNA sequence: TGCGCCAGCAGCCAAGAACCCTCCGAGGGTGATCACCGCTCCTACGAGCAGTACTTC. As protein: CASSQEPSEGDHRSYEQYF.

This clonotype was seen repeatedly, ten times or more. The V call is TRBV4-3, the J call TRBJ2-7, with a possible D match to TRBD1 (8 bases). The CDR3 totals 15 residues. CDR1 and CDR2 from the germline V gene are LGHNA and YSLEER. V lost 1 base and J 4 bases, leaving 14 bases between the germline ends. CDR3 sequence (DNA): TGCGCCAGCAGCCAAGGTACAGGGGGAGGGTACGAGCAGTACTTC. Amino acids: CASSQGTGGGYEQYF.

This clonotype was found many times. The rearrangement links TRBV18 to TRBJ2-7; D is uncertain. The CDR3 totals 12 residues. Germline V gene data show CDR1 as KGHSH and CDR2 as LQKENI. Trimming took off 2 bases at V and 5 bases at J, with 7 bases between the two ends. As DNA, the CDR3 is TGTGCCAGCTCACCAGATATCCACGAGCAGTACTTC. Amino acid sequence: CASSPDIHEQYF.

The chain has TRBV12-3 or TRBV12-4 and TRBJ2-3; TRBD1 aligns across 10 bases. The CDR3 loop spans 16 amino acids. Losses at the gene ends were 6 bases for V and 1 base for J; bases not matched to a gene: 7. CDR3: CASRSTGTGGTDTQYF. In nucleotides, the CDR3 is TGTGCCAGCAGATCGACCGGGACAGGGGGCACAGATACGCAGTATTTT.

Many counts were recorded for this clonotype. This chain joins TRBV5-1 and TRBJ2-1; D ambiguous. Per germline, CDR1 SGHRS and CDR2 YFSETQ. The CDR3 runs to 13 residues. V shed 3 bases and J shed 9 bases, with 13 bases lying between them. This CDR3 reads CASSWGTAFEQFF. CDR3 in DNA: TGCGCCAGCAGCTGGGGAACGGCCTTTGAGCAGTTCTTC.

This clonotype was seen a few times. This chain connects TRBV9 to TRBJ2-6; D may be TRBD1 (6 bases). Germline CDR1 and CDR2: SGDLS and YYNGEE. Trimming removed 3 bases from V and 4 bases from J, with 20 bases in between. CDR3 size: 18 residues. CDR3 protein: CASSGYGTQRKGANVLTF. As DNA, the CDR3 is TGTGCCAGCAGCGGATACGGGACACAACGAAAGGGGGCCAACGTCCTGACTTTC.

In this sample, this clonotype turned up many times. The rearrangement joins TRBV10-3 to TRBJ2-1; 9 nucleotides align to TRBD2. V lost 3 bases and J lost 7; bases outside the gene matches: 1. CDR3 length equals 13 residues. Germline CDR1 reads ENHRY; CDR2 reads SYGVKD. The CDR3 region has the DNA TGTGCCATCAGTGACGGACTAGCGAATGAGCAGTTCTTC. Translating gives CAISDGLANEQFF.

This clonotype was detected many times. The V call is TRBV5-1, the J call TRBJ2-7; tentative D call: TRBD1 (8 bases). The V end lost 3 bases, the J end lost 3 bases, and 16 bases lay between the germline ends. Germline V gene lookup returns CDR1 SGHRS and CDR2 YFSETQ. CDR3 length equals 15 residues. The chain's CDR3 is CASSSEGGTGYEQYF. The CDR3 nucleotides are TGCGCCAGCAGCTCAGAGGGAGGGACAGGCTACGAGCAGTACTTC.

CDR3 DNA: TGCAGCGTTAGGGACGGCGCGAACACCGGGGAGCTGTTTTTT. The encoded protein is CSVRDGANTGELFF. The chain carries TRBV29-1 and TRBJ2-2; D is tentatively TRBD1 or TRBD2 (5 bases each). Trimming left V 5 bases short and J 0 bases short, with 10 bases between. From germline, CDR1 is SQVTM and CDR2 ANQGSEA. CDR3 size: 14 residues.

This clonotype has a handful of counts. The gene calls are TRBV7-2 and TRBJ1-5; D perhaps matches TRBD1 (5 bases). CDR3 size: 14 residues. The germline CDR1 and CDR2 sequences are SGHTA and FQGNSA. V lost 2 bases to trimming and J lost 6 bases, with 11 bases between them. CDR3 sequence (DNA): TGTGCCAGCAGCTTATCGGGACGGACTCAGCCCCAGCATTTT. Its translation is CASSLSGRTQPQHF.

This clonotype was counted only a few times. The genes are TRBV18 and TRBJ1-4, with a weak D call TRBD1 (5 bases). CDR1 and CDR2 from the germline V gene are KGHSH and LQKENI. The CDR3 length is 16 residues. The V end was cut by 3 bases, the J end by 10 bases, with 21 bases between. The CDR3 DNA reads TGTGCCAGCTCACCCACAGTCGAACAGGCGGGCGGAAAACTGTTTTTT. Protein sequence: CASSPTVEQAGGKLFF.